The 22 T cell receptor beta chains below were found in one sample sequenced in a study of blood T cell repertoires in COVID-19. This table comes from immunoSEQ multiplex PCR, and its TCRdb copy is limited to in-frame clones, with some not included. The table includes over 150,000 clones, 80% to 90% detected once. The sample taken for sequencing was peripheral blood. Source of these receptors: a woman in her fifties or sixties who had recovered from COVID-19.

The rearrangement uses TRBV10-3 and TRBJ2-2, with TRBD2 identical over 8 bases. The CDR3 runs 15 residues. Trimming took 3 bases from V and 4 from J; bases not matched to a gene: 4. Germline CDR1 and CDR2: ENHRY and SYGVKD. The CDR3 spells CAISDTSGTTGELFF. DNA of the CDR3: TGTGCCATCAGTGATACTAGCGGAACCACCGGGGAGCTGTTTTTT.

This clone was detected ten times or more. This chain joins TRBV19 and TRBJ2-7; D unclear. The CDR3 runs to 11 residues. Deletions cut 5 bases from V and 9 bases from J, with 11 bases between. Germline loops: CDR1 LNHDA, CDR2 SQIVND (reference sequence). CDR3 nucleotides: TGTGCCAGTAGTTCGCCCGGCGGGCAGTACTTC. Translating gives CASSSPGGQYF.

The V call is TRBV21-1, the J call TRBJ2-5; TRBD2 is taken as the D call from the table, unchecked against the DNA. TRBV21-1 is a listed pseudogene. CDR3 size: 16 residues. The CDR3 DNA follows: TGTGCCAGCAGCAGAGCTTCAACTAGTGAACAAGAGACCCAGTACTTC. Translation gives CASSRASTSEQETQYF.

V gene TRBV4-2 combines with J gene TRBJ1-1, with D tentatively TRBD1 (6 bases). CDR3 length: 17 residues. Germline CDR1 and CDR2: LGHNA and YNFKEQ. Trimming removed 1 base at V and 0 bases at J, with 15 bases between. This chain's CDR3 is CASSQVGKQGLNTEAFF. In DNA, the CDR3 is TGTGCCAGCAGCCAAGTCGGGAAGCAGGGGTTGAACACTGAAGCTTTCTTT.

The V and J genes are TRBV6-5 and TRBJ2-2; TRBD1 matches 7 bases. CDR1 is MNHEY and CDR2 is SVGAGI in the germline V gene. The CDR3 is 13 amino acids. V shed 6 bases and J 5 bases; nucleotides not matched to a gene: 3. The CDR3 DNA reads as TGTGCCAGCAGATCACAGGGGACCGGGGAGCTGTTTTTT. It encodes CASRSQGTGELFF.

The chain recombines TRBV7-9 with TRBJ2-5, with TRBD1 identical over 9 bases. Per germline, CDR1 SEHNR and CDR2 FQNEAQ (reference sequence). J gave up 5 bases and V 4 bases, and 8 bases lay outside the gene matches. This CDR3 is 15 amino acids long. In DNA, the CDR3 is TGTGCCAGCAGCTGGGGACAGGGAAGGTGGGAGACCCAGTACTTC. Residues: CASSWGQGRWETQYF.

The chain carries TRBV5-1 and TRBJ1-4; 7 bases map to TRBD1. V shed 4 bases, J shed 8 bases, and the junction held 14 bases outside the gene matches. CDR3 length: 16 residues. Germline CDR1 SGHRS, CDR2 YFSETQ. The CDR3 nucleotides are TGCGCCAGCAGCCTAGGGGGCGTGTCAGTGTCCGAAAAACTGTTTTTT. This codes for CASSLGGVSVSEKLFF.

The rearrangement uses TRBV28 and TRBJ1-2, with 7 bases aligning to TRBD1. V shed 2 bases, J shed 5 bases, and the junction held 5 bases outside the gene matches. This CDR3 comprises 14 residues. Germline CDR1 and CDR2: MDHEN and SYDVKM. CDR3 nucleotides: TGTGCCAGCAGTTTACCGGGACAGATTTATGGCTACACCTTC. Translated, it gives CASSLPGQIYGYTF.

Here the CDR3 DNA reads TGCGCCAGCAGCTTGGTACAGGGGGTTTACAATGAGCAGTTCTTC. Its translation: CASSLVQGVYNEQFF. This chain connects TRBV5-1 to TRBJ2-1, with 8 bases that match TRBD1. The CDR3 sequence is 15 residues long. Germline CDR1 is SGHRS and CDR2 is YFSETQ. The V gene end was trimmed by 0 bases and the J gene end by 4 bases; junction bases not matched to a gene: 3.

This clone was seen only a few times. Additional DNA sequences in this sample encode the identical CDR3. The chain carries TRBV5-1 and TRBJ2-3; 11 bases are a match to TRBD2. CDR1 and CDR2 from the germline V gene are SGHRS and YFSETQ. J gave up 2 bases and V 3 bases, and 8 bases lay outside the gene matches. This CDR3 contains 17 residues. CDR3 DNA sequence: TGCGCCAGCAGCTCTTACCTAGCGGGGGGTATCACAGATACGCAGTATTTT. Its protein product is CASSSYLAGGITDTQYF.

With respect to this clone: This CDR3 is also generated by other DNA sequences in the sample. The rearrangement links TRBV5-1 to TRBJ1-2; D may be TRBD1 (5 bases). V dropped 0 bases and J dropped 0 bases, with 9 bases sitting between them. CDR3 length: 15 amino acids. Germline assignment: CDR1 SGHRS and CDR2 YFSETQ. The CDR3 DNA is TGCGCCAGCAGCTTGGCGGAAGGGGCTAACTATGGCTACACCTTC. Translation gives CASSLAEGANYGYTF. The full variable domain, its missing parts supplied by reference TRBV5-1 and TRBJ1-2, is KAGVTQTPRYLIKTRGQQVTLSCSPISGHRSVSWYQQTPGQGLQFLFEYFSETQRNKGNFPGRFSGRQFSNSRSEMNVSTLELGDSALYLCASSLAEGANYGYTFGSGTRLTVV.

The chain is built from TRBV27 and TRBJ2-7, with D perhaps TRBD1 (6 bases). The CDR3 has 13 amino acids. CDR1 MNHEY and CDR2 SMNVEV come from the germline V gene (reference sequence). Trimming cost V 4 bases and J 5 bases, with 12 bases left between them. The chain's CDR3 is CASSWAGVNEQYF. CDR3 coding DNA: TGTGCCAGCAGTTGGGCAGGGGTCAACGAGCAGTACTTC.

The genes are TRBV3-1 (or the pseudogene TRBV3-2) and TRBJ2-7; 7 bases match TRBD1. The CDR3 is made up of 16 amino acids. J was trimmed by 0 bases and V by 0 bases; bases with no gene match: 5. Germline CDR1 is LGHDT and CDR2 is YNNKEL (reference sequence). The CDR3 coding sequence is TGTGCCAGCAGCCAAGATCTCGGGACAGACTCCTACGAGCAGTACTTC. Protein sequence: CASSQDLGTDSYEQYF.

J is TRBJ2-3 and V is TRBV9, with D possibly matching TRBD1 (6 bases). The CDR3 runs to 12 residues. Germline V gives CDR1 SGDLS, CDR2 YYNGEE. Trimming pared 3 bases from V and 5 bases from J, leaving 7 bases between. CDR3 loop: CASSEQGDTQYF. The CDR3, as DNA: TGTGCCAGCAGCGAACAGGGAGATACGCAGTATTTT.

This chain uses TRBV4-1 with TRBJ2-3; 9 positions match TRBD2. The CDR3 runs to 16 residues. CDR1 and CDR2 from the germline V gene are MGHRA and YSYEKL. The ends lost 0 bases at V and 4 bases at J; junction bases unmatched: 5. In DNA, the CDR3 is TGCGCCAGCAGCCAAGAAGGCGCGGGGGGGCCAGATACGCAGTATTTT. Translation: CASSQEGAGGPDTQYF.

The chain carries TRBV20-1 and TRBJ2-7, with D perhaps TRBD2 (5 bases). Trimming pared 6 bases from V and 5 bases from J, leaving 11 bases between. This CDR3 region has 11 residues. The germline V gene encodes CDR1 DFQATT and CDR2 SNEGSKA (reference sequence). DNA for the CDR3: TGCAGTGCCATTAGGCGGGACGAGCAGTACTTC. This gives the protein CSAIRRDEQYF.

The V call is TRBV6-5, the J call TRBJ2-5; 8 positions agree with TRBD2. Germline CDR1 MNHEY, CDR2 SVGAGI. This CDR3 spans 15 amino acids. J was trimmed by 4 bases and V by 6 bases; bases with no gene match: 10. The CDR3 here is CASSYVAGSVETQYF. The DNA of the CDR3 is TGTGCCAGCAGCTACGTAGCGGGGTCGGTAGAGACCCAGTACTTC.

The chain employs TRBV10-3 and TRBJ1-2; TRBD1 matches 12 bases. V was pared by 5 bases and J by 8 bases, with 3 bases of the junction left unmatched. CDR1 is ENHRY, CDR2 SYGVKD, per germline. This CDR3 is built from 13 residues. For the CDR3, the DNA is TGTGCCATCAGTCAGGGACAGGGGGCAGGCTACACCTTC. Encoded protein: CAISQGQGAGYTF.

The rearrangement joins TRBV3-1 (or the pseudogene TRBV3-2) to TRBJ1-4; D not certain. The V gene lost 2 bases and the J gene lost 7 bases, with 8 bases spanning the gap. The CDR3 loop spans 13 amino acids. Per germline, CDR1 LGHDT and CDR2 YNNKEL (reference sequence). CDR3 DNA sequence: TGTGCCAGCAGCCAATTCCTAAGTGAAAAACTGTTTTTT. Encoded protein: CASSQFLSEKLFF.

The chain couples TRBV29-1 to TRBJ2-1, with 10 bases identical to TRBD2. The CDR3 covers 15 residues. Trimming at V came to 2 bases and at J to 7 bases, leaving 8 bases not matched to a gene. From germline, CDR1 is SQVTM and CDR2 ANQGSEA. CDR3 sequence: CSVELNPAGGNEQFF. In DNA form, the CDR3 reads TGCAGCGTTGAATTAAACCCAGCGGGGGGGAATGAGCAGTTCTTC.

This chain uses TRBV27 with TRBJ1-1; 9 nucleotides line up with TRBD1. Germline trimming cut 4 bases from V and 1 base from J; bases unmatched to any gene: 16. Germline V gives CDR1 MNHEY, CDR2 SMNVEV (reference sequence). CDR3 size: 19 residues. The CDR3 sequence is CASSSLLIGTGLTNTEAFF. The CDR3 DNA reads TGTGCCAGCAGTTCCCTCCTTATCGGGACAGGGCTAACGAACACTGAAGCTTTCTTT.

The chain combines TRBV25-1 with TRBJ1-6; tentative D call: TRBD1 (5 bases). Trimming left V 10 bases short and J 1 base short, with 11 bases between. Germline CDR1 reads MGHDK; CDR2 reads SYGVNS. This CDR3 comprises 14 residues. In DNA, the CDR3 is TGTGCCACCTCAGGGTATTCCTATAATTCACCCCTCCACTTT. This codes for CATSGYSYNSPLHF.